These 28 T cell receptor beta chains came from one sample sequenced in a study of T cell changes during pregnancy in multiple sclerosis. TCRdb's table, derived via immunoSEQ multiplex PCR, lists solely in-frame clones and lacks some. The sample contains around 60,000 clones, 96% of which appear only once. Sequenced here: CD8+ T cells from peripheral blood mononuclear cells, sampled after pregnancy. The receptors were gathered from a female donor with multiple sclerosis, enrolled in a pregnancy study.

The chain joins TRBV28 to TRBJ1-2; 8 positions match TRBD1. With V trimmed by 5 bases and J by 8 bases, 13 bases remained unmatched. This CDR3 contains 15 residues. CDR1 and CDR2 (germline): MDHEN, SYDVKM. CDR3 coding DNA: TGTGCCAGCAGTCCCCAGACAGGGGAAATGTCAGGCTACACCTTC. Encoded protein: CASSPQTGEMSGYTF.

The V and J genes are TRBV25-1 and TRBJ2-4, with D tentatively TRBD2 (6 bases). Trimming cost V 3 bases and J 7 bases, with 19 bases left between them. The CDR3 contains 16 residues. The germline V gene has CDR1 MGHDK and CDR2 SYGVNS. The CDR3 spells CASSELPDKEGNIQYF. CDR3 nucleotides: TGTGCCAGCAGTGAGCTCCCGGACAAGGAGGGTAACATTCAGTACTTC.

The chain joins TRBV28 to TRBJ2-7; TRBD2 agrees at 13 bases. Looked up from germline, CDR1 is MDHEN and CDR2 is SYDVKM. Losses at the gene ends were 5 bases for V and 5 bases for J; bases not matched to a gene: 12. The CDR3 has 17 amino acids. The CDR3 is CASSPLGLAGVQDEQYF. The CDR3 region has the DNA TGTGCCAGCAGTCCATTAGGACTAGCGGGAGTTCAGGACGAGCAGTACTTC.

The chain carries TRBV4-3 and TRBJ1-1; D not certain. This CDR3 contains 17 residues. The germline gives CDR1 LGHNA, CDR2 YSLEER. The ends were cut back, 3 bases at V and 1 base at J, with 18 bases in the middle. CDR3: CASSHWEGGISNTEAFF. CDR3 nucleotide sequence: TGCGCCAGCAGCCACTGGGAGGGAGGAATCTCGAACACTGAAGCTTTCTTT.

The chain couples TRBV21-1 to TRBJ1-2; TRBD1, the table's D call, was not compared with the DNA. TRBV21-1 is reported as a pseudogene. The CDR3 spans 14 residues. In nucleotides, the CDR3 is TGTGCCAGCAGGATTCAGGGGGCGCGAGATGGCTACACCTTC. Translation gives CASRIQGARDGYTF.

The gene calls are TRBV7-9 and TRBJ2-7, with no clear D. Per the germline V gene, CDR1 is SEHNR and CDR2 is FQNEAQ (reference sequence). V was cut by 5 bases and J by 2 bases, with 4 bases left in between. The CDR3 is 11 amino acids. CDR3 DNA: TGTGCCAGCAGCCCCGCCTACGAGCAGTACTTC. It encodes CASSPAYEQYF. The complete variable domain, with remaining parts taken from reference TRBV7-9 and TRBJ2-7, reads DTGVSQNPRHKITKRGQNVTFRCDPISEHNRLYWYRQTLGQGPEFLTYFQNEAQLEKSRLLSDRFSAERPKGSFSTLEIQRTEQGDSAMYLCASSPAYEQYFGPGTRLTVT.

The chain is built from TRBV19 and TRBJ1-4; 8 bases are shared with TRBD1. CDR1 is LNHDA, CDR2 SQIVND, per germline (reference sequence). The CDR3 is 16 amino acids. V lost 6 bases to trimming and J lost 3 bases; unmatched junction nucleotides: 9. CDR3 residues: CASSPRRGQANEKLFF. The DNA for the CDR3 is TGTGCCAGTAGCCCGAGAAGGGGACAGGCTAATGAAAAACTGTTTTTT.

V is TRBV29-1 and J is TRBJ2-3; tentative D call: TRBD2 (6 bases). The CDR3 has 15 residues. Between the trimmed V and J ends, which lost 4 bases and 0 bases, there was a span of 14 bases. Germline V gene sequence: CDR1 SQVTM, CDR2 ANQGSEA. The CDR3 region is CSVVSGRDSTDTQYF. CDR3 sequence (DNA): TGCAGCGTTGTCTCGGGGCGGGATAGCACAGATACGCAGTATTTT.

The chain is built from TRBV7-9 and TRBJ2-1; the D gene is possibly TRBD1 (6 bases). This CDR3 contains 14 residues. Germline V CDR1 and CDR2: SEHNR, FQNEAQ (reference sequence). The V gene lost 3 bases and the J gene lost 7 bases, with 13 bases spanning the gap. This CDR3 is CASSLGAAGNEQFF. For the CDR3, the DNA is TGTGCCAGCAGCTTGGGGGCTGCAGGGAATGAGCAGTTCTTC.

The J gene is TRBJ2-2, the V gene TRBV6-5; 8 bases match TRBD2. Germline CDR1 and CDR2: MNHEY and SVGAGI. The V and J ends lost 6 bases and 0 bases, in that order; junction bases with no gene match: 3. The CDR3 runs 15 residues. The CDR3 DNA is TGTGCCAGCAGCTATAGCGGGGCGAACACCGGGGAGCTGTTTTTT. It encodes CASSYSGANTGELFF.

This chain uses TRBV7-9 with TRBJ2-7; TRBD2 agrees at 8 bases. The V segment lost 5 bases and the J segment 0 bases; nucleotides outside the gene matches: 6. The CDR3 runs 15 residues. Germline values: CDR1 SEHNR, CDR2 FQNEAQ (reference sequence). The CDR3: CASSGSGRFSYEQYF. The DNA for the CDR3 is TGTGCCAGCAGCGGCAGCGGGAGATTCTCCTACGAGCAGTACTTC.

The chain joins TRBV2 to TRBJ2-2; TRBD1 is a possible D gene (5 bases). Germline lookup yields CDR1 SNHLY and CDR2 FYNNEI. This CDR3 has 14 residues. V gave up 9 bases and J gave up 4 bases, with 15 bases separating them. The CDR3 nucleotides are TGTGCCAGTTTCATTACACAGGTCACCGGGGAGCTGTTTTTT. Translation gives CASFITQVTGELFF. Supplemented by reference TRBV2 and TRBJ2-2, the full variable domain reads EPEVTQTPSHQVTQMGQEVILRCVPISNHLYFYWYRQILGQKVEFLVSFYNNEISEKSEIFDDQFSVERPDGSNFTLKIRSTKLEDSAMYFCASFITQVTGELFFGEGSRLTVL.

V gene TRBV29-1 combines with J gene TRBJ1-2; TRBD1 agrees at 9 bases. V dropped 7 bases and J dropped 7; count of bases not matched to a gene: 10. There are 13 residues in the CDR3. Germline V CDR1 and CDR2: SQVTM, ANQGSEA. The chain's CDR3 is CSGTGTGSLGYTF. The CDR3 DNA follows: TGCAGCGGCACCGGGACAGGGAGTCTTGGCTACACCTTC.

The chain carries TRBV6-5 and TRBJ2-5; D call uncertain. Between the trimmed V and J ends, which lost 3 bases and 7 bases, there was a span of 6 bases. This CDR3 is built from 11 residues. Germline V gives CDR1 MNHEY, CDR2 SVGAGI. CDR3 DNA: TGTGCCAGCAGTTATACGGGGACCCAGTACTTC. Amino acid sequence: CASSYTGTQYF.

The chain recombines TRBV28 with TRBJ2-5, with TRBD2 matching 9 bases. V gave up 4 bases and J gave up 5 bases; unmatched junction bases: 11. This CDR3 is 16 amino acids long. Germline V gives CDR1 MDHEN, CDR2 SYDVKM. This chain's CDR3 is CASSSPSREGPETQYF. The CDR3 nucleotides read TGTGCCAGCAGTTCCCCCTCGCGGGAGGGCCCTGAGACCCAGTACTTC.

The V gene is TRBV4-1, the J gene TRBJ1-1; D is uncertain. The V and J ends lost 7 bases and 4 bases respectively, with 13 bases between them. Germline CDR1 reads MGHRA; CDR2 reads YSYEKL. This CDR3 is 13 amino acids long. The CDR3 loop is CASTTVSSTEAFF. CDR3 coding DNA: TGCGCCAGCACAACAGTTTCGAGCACTGAAGCTTTCTTT.

The V call is TRBV27, the J call TRBJ2-7, with D possibly matching TRBD1 (6 bases). The CDR3 has 13 amino acids. The V end was cut by 0 bases, the J end by 4 bases, with 7 bases between. Germline values: CDR1 MNHEY, CDR2 SMNVEV (reference sequence). The CDR3 sequence is CASSLSQGYEQYF. CDR3 nucleotides: TGTGCCAGCAGTTTATCACAGGGTTACGAGCAGTACTTC.

V and J are TRBV5-1 and TRBJ2-1; TRBD2 matches at 7 bases. In germline, CDR1 is SGHRS, CDR2 YFSETQ. The ends lost 6 bases at V and 1 base at J; junction bases unmatched: 4. The CDR3 contains 14 residues. In DNA, the CDR3 is TGCGCCAGCAACCCGGGACTATCCTACAATGAGCAGTTCTTC. It encodes CASNPGLSYNEQFF.

The CDR3: CASSFPATLYEQYF. The CDR3 coding sequence is TGTGCCAGCAGTTTTCCCGCTACCCTTTACGAGCAGTACTTC. V and J are TRBV28 and TRBJ2-7; D gene ambiguous. Germline V lookup: CDR1 MDHEN, CDR2 SYDVKM. The V end was cut by 3 bases, the J end by 4 bases, with 13 bases between. There are 14 residues in the CDR3. Using reference TRBV28 and TRBJ2-7 for the parts outside the CDR3, the full variable domain is DVKVTQSSRYLVKRTGEKVFLECVQDMDHENMFWYRQDPGLGLRLIYFSYDVKMKEKGDIPEGYSVSREKKERFSLILESASTNQTSMYLCASSFPATLYEQYFGPGTRLTVT.

The genes are TRBV7-9 and TRBJ2-1; D is possibly TRBD2 (6 bases). V was cut by 1 base and J by 4 bases, with 11 bases left in between. The CDR3 consists of 15 residues. CDR1 and CDR2 (germline): SEHNR, FQNEAQ (reference sequence). The CDR3: CASSLGGGKYNEQFF. The CDR3 DNA is TGTGCCAGCAGCTTAGGCGGCGGGAAATACAATGAGCAGTTCTTC.

The rearrangement joins TRBV30 to TRBJ2-3, with 11 bases identical to TRBD1. The CDR3 has 19 residues. Germline values: CDR1 GTSNPN, CDR2 SVGIG (reference sequence). V gave up 3 bases and J gave up 3 bases; unmatched junction bases: 17. As DNA, the CDR3 is TGTGCCTGGAGGGGGAAGCAGGACAGGGGGCTTTTCGGGACAGATACGCAGTATTTT. Residues: CAWRGKQDRGLFGTDTQYF.

The rearrangement uses TRBV6-1 and TRBJ1-6; D is ambiguous. This CDR3 spans 15 amino acids. Germline V gene data show CDR1 as MNHNS and CDR2 as SASEGT. V lost 3 bases to trimming and J lost 7 bases, with 13 bases between them. As DNA, the CDR3 is TGTGCCAGCAGTGAGCTAGTCACTCCGAATTCACCCCTCCACTTT. This codes for CASSELVTPNSPLHF.

The rearrangement links TRBV9 to TRBJ1-1, with D possibly being TRBD1 (6 bases). The CDR3 extends over 16 amino acids. Germline V gene sequence: CDR1 SGDLS, CDR2 YYNGEE. Deletions cut 4 bases from V and 0 bases from J, with 16 bases between. The CDR3 DNA reads TGTGCCAGCAGCAAAGGAGGGGGGGGAATGAACACTGAAGCTTTCTTT. Amino acid sequence: CASSKGGGGMNTEAFF.

The V and J genes are TRBV6-5 and TRBJ1-2; D unclear. Germline loops: CDR1 MNHEY, CDR2 SVGAGI. Trimming pared 2 bases from V and 7 bases from J, leaving 17 bases between. This CDR3 is built from 15 residues. Here the CDR3 DNA reads TGTGCCAGCAGTTACCTAGACCCCCCGACGGGTGGCTACACCTTC. Residues: CASSYLDPPTGGYTF.

The chain recombines TRBV27 with TRBJ1-2; D may be TRBD1 (6 bases). Germline values: CDR1 MNHEY, CDR2 SMNVEV (reference sequence). V shed 2 bases and J shed 7 bases, with 14 bases lying between them. The CDR3 is made up of 14 amino acids. CDR3 sequence: CASSLGGGIAGYTF. The CDR3 DNA is TGTGCCAGCAGTTTAGGGGGCGGAATCGCTGGCTACACCTTC.

The rearrangement uses TRBV27 and TRBJ1-4; 8 bases agree with TRBD1. V lost 8 bases and J lost 7; bases outside the gene matches: 12. CDR3 length equals 15 residues. Germline V lookup: CDR1 MNHEY, CDR2 SMNVEV (reference sequence). The CDR3 reads CASGGQGLSTEKLFF. The CDR3 DNA sequence: TGTGCCAGCGGAGGACAGGGCCTATCGACTGAAAAACTGTTTTTT.

This clone appeared once. The CDR3 nucleotides are TGTGCCAGCAGTGAAGAGGTGGGAGGGCCGGGAGATACGCAGTATTTT. Protein product: CASSEEVGGPGDTQYF. This chain connects TRBV6-1 to TRBJ2-3; 7 nucleotides line up with TRBD2. The CDR3 spans 16 residues. J lost 5 bases, V lost 1 base, and 9 bases had no gene match. The V gene's germline CDR1 is MNHNS and CDR2 SASEGT.

V is TRBV6-1 and J is TRBJ2-7; possibly TRBD2 for D (5 bases). V was clipped by 10 bases and J by 5 bases, with 12 bases between them. This CDR3 is built from 11 residues. Germline-derived CDR1 and CDR2 are MNHNS and SASEGT. The CDR3 reads CATTGIHEQYF. CDR3 bases: TGTGCCACCACCGGGATCCACGAGCAGTACTTC.